This T cell receptor (beta chain) was obtained from a study of T cells in Graves' hyperthyroidism and ophthalmopathy. About the study: Initial diagnosis, before any treatment, was when peripheral blood was collected.

This clonotype was picked up many times. Antigen specificity is unknown. TCR beta CDR3 regions were amplified from RNA transcripts. TCR CDR3 underwent first-round RT-PCR with the HTBI primer set. TCRdb re-derived calls from the multiplex PCR reads in MiXCR, one entry per CDR3 protein. Of 550,000 to 650,000 distinct CDR3 sequences listed, 14% are singletons. This CDR3 contains 13 residues. Deletions cut 6 bases from V and 5 bases from J, with 13 bases between. Germline lookup yields CDR1 SEHNR and CDR2 FQNEAQ (reference sequence). Overall study findings and caveats: Researchers found most expanded thyroid clonotypes above 0.001 in blood as well.

Patients counted as stable if ophthalmopathy did not develop within 18 months. In patients aged 18 to 65, hyperthyroidism was newly diagnosed, with duration under 2 months. Sequenced input: blood. V and J are TRBV7-9 and TRBJ1-1, with D maybe TRBD1 (6 bases). This receptor was taken from a woman between 35 and 50 years old with Graves' hyperthyroidism. CDR3: CASSWTDRTEAFF. The CDR3 nucleotides are TGTGCCAGCAGTTGGACAGATAGGACTGAAGCTTTCTTT.